This T cell receptor beta chain was profiled in a study of T cells expressing NK-cell markers. As for the study in general: The TCR beta repertoires were obtained from sorted CD3+CD56+NKG2C+, CD3+CD56+NKG2C- and CD3+CD56-NKG2C+ T cells.

Of note for this clonotype: The antigen is undetermined.

What made the TCR beta cDNA was 5'RACE template switching with UMIs. TCRdb re-called the 5' RACE reads and catalogs CDR3 proteins one per entry, DNA excluded. Listed are roughly 180,000 distinct CDR3 sequences; around 20% falls within the top ten. Study results and caveats: Where several donors were concerned, these clonotypes also led the CD3+CD56-NKG2C+ fraction. Dominant NKG2C+ clonotypes made up about 1.0-7.0% of CD8+ T cells in roughly 6 donors.

The TCR was taken from a man aged 18 to 69 in good health. Sequencing input: blood T cells: a sorted CD56 or NKG2C T cell subset, CD4+ or CD8+ T cells, or bulk PBMC T cells (not recorded which).

The CDR3 sequence is CASSLRGTGGYEQYF. J is TRBJ2-7 and V is TRBV28; the TRBD1 assignment by TCRdb is unverifiable without DNA. The CDR3 has 15 residues. From germline, CDR1 is MDHEN and CDR2 SYDVKM. The variable domain in full, with the rest retrieved from reference TRBV28 and TRBJ2-7, is DVKVTQSSRYLVKRTGEKVFLECVQDMDHENMFWYRQDPGLGLRLIYFSYDVKMKEKGDIPEGYSVSREKKERFSLILESASTNQTSMYLCASSLRGTGGYEQYFGPGTRLTVT.